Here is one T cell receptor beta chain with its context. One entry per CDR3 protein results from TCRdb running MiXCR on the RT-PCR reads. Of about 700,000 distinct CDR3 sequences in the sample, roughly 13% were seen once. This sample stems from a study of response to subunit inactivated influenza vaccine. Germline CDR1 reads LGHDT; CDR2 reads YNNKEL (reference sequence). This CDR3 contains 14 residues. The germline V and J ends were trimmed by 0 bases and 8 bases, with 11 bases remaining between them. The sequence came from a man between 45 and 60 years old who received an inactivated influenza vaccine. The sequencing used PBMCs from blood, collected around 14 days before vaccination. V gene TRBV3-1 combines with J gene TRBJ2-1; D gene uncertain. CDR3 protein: CASSQDRKTDEQFF. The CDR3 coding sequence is TGTGCCAGCAGCCAAGACCGAAAAACGGATGAGCAGTTCTTC.